This T cell receptor (beta chain) was identified in a study of T cells after yellow fever vaccination. Study summary: SMART-Seq v4 Ultra Low Input prepared the low-cell-number fractions.

Template switching with 5'RACE generated the TCR cDNA and added a universal primer site and UMIs. TCRdb re-analysed the 5' RACE reads in MiXCR, keeping a single row per CDR3 protein. Of around 600,000 distinct CDR3 sequences in the sample, about 12% were seen once. As regards this clonotype: What it binds is not known.

Study-level results: Subsequent booster samples again held most clones from primary vaccination (nearly 98% CD4, 85% to 90% CD8). The presence of abundant clonotypes contaminating from the bulk population was possible in FACS-sorted repertoires.

CDR1 SQVTM and CDR2 ANQGSEA come from the germline V gene. The CDR3 spans 12 residues. V shed 7 bases and J 3 bases; nucleotides not matched to a gene: 4. The genes are TRBV29-1 and TRBJ1-2, with 8 bases lining up with TRBD1. Sequenced material: PBMCs, taken on the day of the yellow fever booster vaccination. This TCR derives from a man aged 25-45 years who received the YFV17D yellow fever vaccine. CDR3 region: CSAQTGDYGYTF. CDR3 coding DNA: TGCAGCGCTCAGACAGGGGACTATGGCTACACCTTC.